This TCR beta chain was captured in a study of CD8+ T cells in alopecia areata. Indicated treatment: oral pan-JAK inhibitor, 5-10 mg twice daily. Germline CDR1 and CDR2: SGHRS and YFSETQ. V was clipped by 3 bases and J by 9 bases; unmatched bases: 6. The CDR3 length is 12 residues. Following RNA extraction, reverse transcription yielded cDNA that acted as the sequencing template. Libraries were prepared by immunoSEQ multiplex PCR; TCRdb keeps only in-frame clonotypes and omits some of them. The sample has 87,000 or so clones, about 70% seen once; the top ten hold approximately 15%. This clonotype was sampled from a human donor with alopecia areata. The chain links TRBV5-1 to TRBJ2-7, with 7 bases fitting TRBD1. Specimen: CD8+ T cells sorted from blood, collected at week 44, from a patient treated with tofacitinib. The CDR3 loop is CASSSGTDRQYF. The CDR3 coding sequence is TGCGCCAGCAGCTCAGGGACAGACAGGCAGTACTTC.